The clone carrying this T cell receptor (beta chain) was picked up a small number of times. Assay used: immunoSEQ multiplex PCR; TCRdb lists only in-frame clones, some missing. This table has over 400,000 clones, 92% appearing once. The sample belongs to a study of Ad26.COV2.S vaccination and SARS-CoV-2 variants. The treatment here: 19 received Ad26.COV2.S at low or high dose, single or two shots; about five received placebo; per-sample allocation not given. Each sample was drawn 63 days after the first injection (of vaccine or placebo). Its platform was an Ad26 vector, and its expressed antigen was Wuhan-strain SARS-CoV-2 spike. Here the sequenced sample was peripheral blood, taken in a trial of Ad26.COV2.S vaccine versus placebo. This clonotype was obtained from a person aged 18-60 years who received the Ad26.COV2.S COVID-19 vaccine or a placebo.

CDR3 residues: CASRTGEPQETQYF. The DNA of the CDR3 is TGTGCCAGCCGGACAGGGGAGCCTCAAGAGACCCAGTACTTC. V and J are TRBV2 and TRBJ2-5; TRBD1 aligns across 9 bases. This CDR3 comprises 14 residues. After removal of 8 bases from V and 2 bases from J, the junction contained 6 bases not matched to a gene. The germline V gene encodes CDR1 SNHLY and CDR2 FYNNEI.